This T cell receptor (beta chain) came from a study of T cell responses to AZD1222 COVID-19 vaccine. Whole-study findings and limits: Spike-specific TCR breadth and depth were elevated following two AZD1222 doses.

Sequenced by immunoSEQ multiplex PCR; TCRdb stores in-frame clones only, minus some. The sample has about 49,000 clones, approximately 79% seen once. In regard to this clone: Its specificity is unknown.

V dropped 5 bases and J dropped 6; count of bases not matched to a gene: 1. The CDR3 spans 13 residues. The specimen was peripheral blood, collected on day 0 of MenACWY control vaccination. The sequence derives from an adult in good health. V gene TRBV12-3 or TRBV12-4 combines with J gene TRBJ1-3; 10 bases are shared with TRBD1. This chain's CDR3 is CASSGTGANTIYF. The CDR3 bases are TGTGCCAGCAGTGGGACAGGGGCAAACACCATATATTTT.